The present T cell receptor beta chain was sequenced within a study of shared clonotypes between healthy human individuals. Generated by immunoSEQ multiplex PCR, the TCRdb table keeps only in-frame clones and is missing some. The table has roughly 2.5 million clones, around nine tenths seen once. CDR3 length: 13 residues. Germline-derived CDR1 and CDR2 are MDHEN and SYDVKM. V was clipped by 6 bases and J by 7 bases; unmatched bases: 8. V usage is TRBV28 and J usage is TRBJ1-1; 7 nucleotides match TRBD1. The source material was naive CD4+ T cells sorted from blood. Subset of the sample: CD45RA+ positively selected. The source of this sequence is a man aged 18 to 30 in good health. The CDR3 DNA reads TGTGCCAGCAGGGGACAGAGACAGGGTGAAGCTTTCTTT. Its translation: CASRGQRQGEAFF.